The rows below give T cell receptor beta chains drawn from one sample of a study of T cell responses to AZD1222 COVID-19 vaccine. Profiling relied on immunoSEQ multiplex PCR, and the TCRdb table lists in-frame clones only, not all of them. This table holds about 130,000 clones, around 90% found once. The material was peripheral blood, obtained on day 0 of AZD1222 vaccination. The receptors come from an adult in good health. CDR3s include the opening cysteine and the closing phenylalanine or tryptophan. A D gene is named only where the DNA matches it firmly. Clone size is given for some rows only: seen once, a few or many times, or a class if the clone is expanded.

V gene: TRBV27; J gene: TRBJ1-2; CDR3 length: 14; clone size: -; D gene: TRBD1; CDR3 protein: CASSSGGVDKGYTF; CDR3 DNA: TGTGCCAGCAGCTCAGGGGGCGTAGATAAAGGCTACACCTTC
V gene: TRBV7-9; J gene: TRBJ1-1; CDR3 length: 16; clone size: few; D gene: TRBD1; CDR3 protein: CASSLGTGLGDTEAFF; CDR3 DNA: TGTGCCAGCAGCTTAGGGACAGGGCTTGGGGACACTGAAGCTTTCTTT
V gene: TRBV6-1; J gene: TRBJ1-2; CDR3 length: 13; clone size: -; D gene: -; CDR3 protein: CASSETGIGGYTF; CDR3 DNA: TGTGCCAGCAGTGAAACAGGGATAGGAGGCTACACCTTC
V gene: TRBV11-2; J gene: TRBJ1-1; CDR3 length: 15; clone size: -; D gene: -; CDR3 protein: CASSFRPGVGTEAFF; CDR3 DNA: TGTGCCAGCAGCTTTCGTCCAGGGGTTGGCACTGAAGCTTTCTTT
V gene: TRBV5-6; J gene: TRBJ2-7; CDR3 length: 15; clone size: -; D gene: TRBD2; CDR3 protein: CASSLLSGRAREQYF; CDR3 DNA: TGTGCCAGCAGCTTACTTAGCGGGAGGGCCCGCGAGCAGTACTTC
V gene: TRBV30; J gene: TRBJ2-3; CDR3 length: 15; clone size: -; D gene: TRBD2; CDR3 protein: CAWSFSGGSTDTQYF; CDR3 DNA: TGTGCCTGGAGTTTCAGCGGGGGAAGCACAGATACGCAGTATTTT
V gene: TRBV6-4; J gene: TRBJ1-2; CDR3 length: 14; clone size: -; D gene: -; CDR3 protein: CASSEVAGPRGYTF; CDR3 DNA: TGTGCCAGCAGTGAAGTCGCGGGGCCCAGGGGCTACACCTTC
V gene: TRBV5-1; J gene: TRBJ2-7; CDR3 length: 15; clone size: -; D gene: TRBD1; CDR3 protein: CASSFPGQGIYEQYF; CDR3 DNA: TGCGCCAGCAGTTTCCCGGGACAGGGCATCTACGAGCAGTACTTC
V gene: TRBV5-1; J gene: TRBJ1-2; CDR3 length: 14; clone size: -; D gene: TRBD1; CDR3 protein: CASSLYRTGDGYTF; CDR3 DNA: TGCGCCAGCAGCTTGTATCGGACAGGGGATGGCTACACCTTC
V gene: TRBV3-1/TRBV3-2; J gene: TRBJ1-5; CDR3 length: 15; clone size: -; D gene: -; CDR3 protein: CASSLSGGGNQPQHF; CDR3 DNA: TGTGCCAGCAGCCTCTCGGGGGGGGGCAATCAGCCCCAGCATTTT
V gene: TRBV11-2; J gene: TRBJ2-3; CDR3 length: 19; clone size: -; D gene: TRBD2; CDR3 protein: CASSLPVAGGGDLGDTQYF; CDR3 DNA: TGTGCCAGCAGCCTCCCCGTAGCGGGGGGGGGTGACCTCGGTGATACGCAGTATTTT
V gene: TRBV5-1; J gene: TRBJ1-3; CDR3 length: 15; clone size: -; D gene: -; CDR3 protein: CASSPTGTSGNTIYF; CDR3 DNA: TGCGCCAGCAGCCCCACCGGCACCTCTGGAAACACCATATATTTT
V gene: TRBV5-1; J gene: TRBJ2-6; CDR3 length: 15; clone size: few; D gene: TRBD2; CDR3 protein: CASKLASHGANVLTF; CDR3 DNA: TGCGCCAGCAAACTAGCGAGTCATGGGGCCAACGTCCTGACTTTC
V gene: TRBV7-2; J gene: TRBJ2-1; CDR3 length: 13; clone size: -; D gene: -; CDR3 protein: CASSLDGGREQFF; CDR3 DNA: TGTGCCAGCAGCTTAGATGGGGGTCGCGAGCAGTTCTTC